Each of the 13 T cell receptor beta chains below was sequenced from the same sample in a study of blood T cell repertoires in COVID-19. Assay: immunoSEQ multiplex PCR; the TCRdb copy retains only in-frame clones and omits some. Here the sample spans around 60,000 clones, around 90% being singletons. The sample comprised peripheral blood. All receptors come from a man between 60 and 70 years old with active COVID-19.

The chain joins TRBV5-6 to TRBJ2-2; maybe TRBD2 (5 bases). CDR1 is SGHDT and CDR2 is YYEEEE in the germline V gene. V was clipped by 4 bases and J by 6 bases, with 19 bases between them. The CDR3 runs to 16 residues. The CDR3 loop is CASSQAGIKLSGELFF. The CDR3 DNA sequence: TGTGCCAGCAGCCAAGCCGGGATTAAATTATCCGGGGAGCTGTTTTTT. Filled out from reference TRBV5-6 and TRBJ2-2, the complete variable domain reads DAGVTQSPTHLIKTRGQQVTLRCSPKSGHDTVSWYQQALGQGPQFIFQYYEEEERQRGNFPDRFSGHQFPNYSSELNVNALLLGDSALYLCASSQAGIKLSGELFFGEGSRLTVL.

This chain links TRBV11-3 with TRBJ2-7, with D tentatively TRBD1 (5 bases). The germline V and J ends were trimmed by 5 bases and 3 bases, with 14 bases remaining between them. Germline CDR1 SGHNT, CDR2 YENEEA. This CDR3 spans 14 amino acids. The CDR3 reads CASSPDSASYEQYF. The CDR3 DNA reads TGTGCCAGCAGCCCCGACAGTGCGAGCTACGAGCAGTACTTC.

The chain couples TRBV4-3 to TRBJ2-7; 7 nucleotides align to TRBD2. The CDR3 runs 15 residues. After removal of 3 bases from V and 2 bases from J, the junction contained 7 bases not matched to a gene. Per germline, CDR1 LGHNA and CDR2 YSLEER. DNA for the CDR3: TGCGCCAGCAGCCAGAGTTTGGGGGGGGCCTACGAGCAGTACTTC. Residues: CASSQSLGGAYEQYF.

This clone was counted once. V gene TRBV2 combines with J gene TRBJ2-7, with 8 bases identical to TRBD1. This CDR3 has 14 residues. CDR1 SNHLY and CDR2 FYNNEI come from the germline V gene. With 3 bases clipped from V and 7 bases from J, the junction kept 8 bases outside the gene matches. CDR3: CASSDQGARGEQYF. CDR3 DNA sequence: TGTGCCAGCAGTGACCAGGGGGCTCGTGGGGAGCAGTACTTC.

The chain employs TRBV11-2 and TRBJ2-1; the match to TRBD2 covers 10 bases. The V gene's germline CDR1 is SGHAT and CDR2 FQNNGV. The CDR3 has 19 amino acids. The junction had 15 bases not matched to a gene; V was cut back by 2 bases and J by 5 bases. In nucleotides, the CDR3 is TGTGCCAGCAGCTTACTTTCACTAGCGGGACCCGCTCCACACAATGAGCAGTTCTTC. Amino acid sequence: CASSLLSLAGPAPHNEQFF.

This clone was picked up a small number of times. The rearrangement links TRBV7-9 to TRBJ2-5, with 10 bases lining up with TRBD2. The CDR3 runs to 17 residues. Germline assignment: CDR1 SEHNR and CDR2 FQNEAQ (reference sequence). Trimming cost V 3 bases and J 4 bases; bases outside gene matches: 11. The CDR3 reads CASSFGTSERRVETQYF. CDR3 DNA sequence: TGTGCCAGCAGCTTCGGGACTAGCGAGAGGAGGGTAGAGACCCAGTACTTC. The variable domain in full, with the rest retrieved from reference TRBV7-9 and TRBJ2-5, is DTGVSQNPRHKITKRGQNVTFRCDPISEHNRLYWYRQTLGQGPEFLTYFQNEAQLEKSRLLSDRFSAERPKGSFSTLEIQRTEQGDSAMYLCASSFGTSERRVETQYFGPGTRLLVL.

The chain recombines TRBV7-8 with TRBJ2-7, with TRBD1 identical over 8 bases. CDR1 SGHVS and CDR2 FQNEAQ come from the germline V gene. The ends lost 5 bases at V and 7 bases at J; junction bases unmatched: 13. This CDR3 comprises 15 residues. The CDR3 DNA reads as TGTGCCAGCAGCCCTGTGACAGGGGAGACGGGGGAGCAGTACTTC. Protein: CASSPVTGETGEQYF.

V usage is TRBV19 and J usage is TRBJ1-2; D call uncertain. With 4 bases removed from V and 3 bases from J, the gap between germline ends came to 9 bases. This CDR3 region has 13 residues. From germline, CDR1 is LNHDA and CDR2 SQIVND (reference sequence). CDR3 in DNA: TGTGCCAGTAGTACCCTAGGAGACTATGGCTACACCTTC. As protein: CASSTLGDYGYTF.

The J gene is TRBJ1-3, the V gene TRBV7-2; no clear D. V dropped 4 bases and J dropped 4 bases, with 11 bases sitting between them. The CDR3 sequence is 14 residues long. Germline lookup yields CDR1 SGHTA and CDR2 FQGNSA. The CDR3 DNA follows: TGTGCCAGCAGCTACTTGGGCTCCGGAAACACCATATATTTT. Its protein is CASSYLGSGNTIYF.

The chain carries TRBV7-9 and TRBJ1-2; a possible D gene is TRBD1 (6 bases). Germline V gene lookup returns CDR1 SEHNR and CDR2 FQNEAQ (reference sequence). The CDR3 consists of 12 residues. Trimming removed 5 bases at V and 8 bases at J, with 12 bases between. This chain's CDR3 is CASSPSQGGYTF. The CDR3 DNA is TGTGCCAGCAGCCCGTCCCAGGGGGGCTACACCTTC.

This chain uses TRBV6-6 with TRBJ2-7; tentatively, D is TRBD1 (6 bases). The CDR3 is made up of 15 amino acids. The germline V gene has CDR1 MNHNY and CDR2 SVGAGI (reference sequence). Trimming cost V 6 bases and J 7 bases, with 22 bases left between them. CDR3 coding DNA: TGTGCCAGCAGCCAGCAGGGGTTTTACTCGAGGGAGCAGTACTTC. It is translated as CASSQQGFYSREQYF.

The genes are TRBV4-2 and TRBJ2-2; TRBD2 matches 14 bases. CDR3 length equals 16 residues. V lost 4 bases, J lost 6 bases, and 4 bases stayed unmatched. Germline V gene sequence: CDR1 LGHNA, CDR2 YNFKEQ. CDR3 in amino acids: CASSLGTSGRAGELFF. CDR3 nucleotide sequence: TGTGCCAGCAGCCTCGGGACTAGCGGGAGAGCCGGGGAGCTGTTTTTT.

The rearrangement joins TRBV7-3 to TRBJ2-7, with 9 nucleotides matching TRBD1. This CDR3 has 14 residues. Germline V CDR1 and CDR2: SGHTA, FQGTGA. V shed 5 bases and J 5 bases; nucleotides not matched to a gene: 7. CDR3 sequence: CASSPGTGSNEQYF. The CDR3 nucleotides read TGTGCCAGCAGCCCGGGGACAGGGTCCAACGAGCAGTACTTC.